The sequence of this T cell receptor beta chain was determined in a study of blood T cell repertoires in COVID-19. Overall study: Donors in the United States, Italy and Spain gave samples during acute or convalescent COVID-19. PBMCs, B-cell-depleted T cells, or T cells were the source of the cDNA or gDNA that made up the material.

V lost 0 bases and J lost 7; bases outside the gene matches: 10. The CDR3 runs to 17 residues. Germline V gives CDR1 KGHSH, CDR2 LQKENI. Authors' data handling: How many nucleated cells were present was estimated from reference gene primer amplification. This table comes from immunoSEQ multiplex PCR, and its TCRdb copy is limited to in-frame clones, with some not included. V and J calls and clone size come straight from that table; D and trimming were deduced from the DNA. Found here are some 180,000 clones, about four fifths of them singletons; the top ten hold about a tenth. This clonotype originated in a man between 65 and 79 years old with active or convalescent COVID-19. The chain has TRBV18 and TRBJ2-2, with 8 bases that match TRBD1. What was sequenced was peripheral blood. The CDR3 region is CASSPPIGQGAGGELFF. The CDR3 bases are TGTGCCAGCTCACCACCTATTGGACAGGGTGCCGGCGGGGAGCTGTTTTTT.